The next 8 T cell receptor beta chains were all read from a single sample in a study of T cell changes during pregnancy in multiple sclerosis. Clones were read by immunoSEQ multiplex PCR, and TCRdb kept only the in-frame ones, dropping some. The data contain tens of thousands of clones, about 91% of them singletons. The sequencing here drew on CD8+ T cells from peripheral blood mononuclear cells, taken after pregnancy. The source of these receptors is a female donor with multiple sclerosis, enrolled in a pregnancy study.

This sequence joins TRBV27 and TRBJ1-1; 10 bases line up with TRBD1. J was trimmed by 4 bases and V by 6 bases; bases with no gene match: 11. From germline, CDR1 is MNHEY and CDR2 SMNVEV (reference sequence). This CDR3 comprises 16 residues. The CDR3 is CASRGTGEFWVTEAFF. Written as DNA, the CDR3 is TGTGCCAGCAGGGGGACAGGGGAATTTTGGGTCACTGAAGCTTTCTTT.

This chain joins TRBV9 and TRBJ2-7, with a possible D match to TRBD1 (5 bases). CDR1 SGDLS and CDR2 YYNGEE come from the germline V gene. The CDR3 has 15 amino acids. The V gene lost 3 bases and the J gene lost 4 bases, with 17 bases spanning the gap. The CDR3 reads CASSAGANIQYEQYF. The CDR3 coding sequence is TGTGCCAGCAGCGCTGGGGCCAATATACAGTACGAGCAGTACTTC.

V is TRBV14 and J is TRBJ2-7; perhaps TRBD1 as D (6 bases). This CDR3 has 15 residues. Trimming took 0 bases from V and 2 from J, leaving 11 bases between them. Per the germline V gene, CDR1 is SGHDN and CDR2 is FVKESK. The DNA of the CDR3 is TGTGCCAGCAGCCAAGACAGGGGATCCACCTACGAGCAGTACTTC. Amino acid sequence: CASSQDRGSTYEQYF.

This chain connects TRBV11-2 to TRBJ2-4; tentative D call: TRBD1 (7 bases). V was shortened by 5 bases and J by 6 bases, with 14 bases between the two germline ends. There are 14 residues in the CDR3. CDR1 SGHAT and CDR2 FQNNGV come from the germline V gene. The CDR3 protein is CASSNPQGGNIQYF. The CDR3 nucleotides are TGTGCCAGCAGCAACCCGCAGGGGGGAAACATTCAGTACTTC.

V gene TRBV19 combines with J gene TRBJ1-5, with a tentative D call TRBD1 (6 bases). The CDR3 is made up of 18 amino acids. Germline-derived CDR1 and CDR2 are LNHDA and SQIVND (reference sequence). The ends were cut back, 3 bases at V and 1 base at J, with 19 bases in the middle. CDR3 nucleotide sequence: TGTGCCAGTAGTATTATACGACAGGTACCATCGAGCAATCAGCCCCAGCATTTT. It encodes CASSIIRQVPSSNQPQHF.

The chain joins TRBV19 to TRBJ1-4; TRBD1 agrees at 8 bases. The V and J ends lost 9 bases and 6 bases, in that order; junction bases with no gene match: 3. The germline V gene encodes CDR1 LNHDA and CDR2 SQIVND (reference sequence). The CDR3 is 12 amino acids. The CDR3 DNA reads TGTGCCAGCAAGGACAGGGATGAAAAACTGTTTTTT. Translated: CASKDRDEKLFF.

V usage is TRBV6-1 and J usage is TRBJ2-5, with D tentatively TRBD1 (6 bases). The CDR3 length is 14 residues. Germline assignment: CDR1 MNHNS and CDR2 SASEGT. V was trimmed by 8 bases and J by 2 bases, leaving 15 bases between them. The CDR3 nucleotides read TGTGCCAGCCAATACCGGGACATTCAAGAGACCCAGTACTTC. This encodes CASQYRDIQETQYF.

V and J are TRBV2 and TRBJ2-5; 8 positions match TRBD2. The germline CDR1 and CDR2 sequences are SNHLY and FYNNEI. The V and J ends lost 9 bases and 2 bases, in that order; junction bases with no gene match: 14. This CDR3 region has 16 residues. The CDR3 here is CASLGGTGGRQETQYF. CDR3 sequence (DNA): TGTGCCAGTCTAGGGGGGACGGGAGGGCGGCAAGAGACCCAGTACTTC.